The 11 T cell receptor beta chains below come from one sample, sequenced in a study of blood T cell repertoires in COVID-19. Clones were read by immunoSEQ multiplex PCR, and TCRdb kept only the in-frame ones, dropping some. The table has approximately 110,000 clones, 70% to 90% seen once. What was sequenced was peripheral blood. All receptors come from a man aged 40-49 years with acute or convalescent COVID-19.

The CDR3, as DNA: TGTGCCAGCAGCTTTCGGACAGGCGATAGCGGCTACACCTTC. Amino acids: CASSFRTGDSGYTF. The chain combines TRBV7-2 with TRBJ1-2; 7 bases are a match to TRBD1. Germline CDR1 is SGHTA and CDR2 is FQGNSA. The trim removed 3 bases at V and 8 bases at J, leaving 9 bases unmatched. The CDR3 consists of 14 residues.

The J gene is TRBJ2-1, the V gene TRBV2; tentative D call: TRBD1 (5 bases). Germline CDR1 and CDR2: SNHLY and FYNNEI. Trimming took 3 bases from V and 8 from J, leaving 5 bases between them. This CDR3 spans 11 amino acids. This CDR3 is CASSDRDEQFF. CDR3 nucleotides: TGTGCCAGCAGTGACAGGGATGAGCAGTTCTTC.

The chain carries TRBV5-1 and TRBJ2-1; D is perhaps TRBD2 (6 bases). Trimming shortened V by 4 bases and J by 2 bases, and 10 bases separated the two germline ends. The germline V gene encodes CDR1 SGHRS and CDR2 YFSETQ. The CDR3 is made up of 14 amino acids. The CDR3 bases are TGCGCCAGCAGCCCACGGACTACCTACAATGAGCAGTTCTTC. Translated, it gives CASSPRTTYNEQFF. The full variable domain, with the rest looked up from reference TRBV5-1 and TRBJ2-1, is KAGVTQTPRYLIKTRGQQVTLSCSPISGHRSVSWYQQTPGQGLQFLFEYFSETQRNKGNFPGRFSGRQFSNSRSEMNVSTLELGDSALYLCASSPRTTYNEQFFGPGTRLTVL.

The chain joins TRBV7-8 to TRBJ2-7; a weak D match, TRBD2 (6 bases). Looked up from germline, CDR1 is SGHVS and CDR2 is FQNEAQ. The V end was cut by 5 bases, the J end by 7 bases, with 18 bases between. The CDR3 spans 14 residues. CDR3 nucleotides: TGTGCCAGCAGCCGTCGGGCGGGATTGGGGGAGCAGTACTTC. Translated: CASSRRAGLGEQYF.

This clone was counted between two and nine times. The rearrangement joins TRBV9 to TRBJ2-3, with 10 bases identical to TRBD2. The V gene's germline CDR1 is SGDLS and CDR2 YYNGEE. The V gene end was trimmed by 2 bases and the J gene end by 6 bases; junction bases not matched to a gene: 3. This CDR3 is built from 14 residues. The CDR3 bases are TGTGCCAGCAGCGTTGAGGGACTAGCGGATACGCAGTATTTT. It yields the protein CASSVEGLADTQYF.

V and J are TRBV6-5 and TRBJ2-5, with 9 positions matching TRBD1. This CDR3 is built from 14 residues. Germline V CDR1 and CDR2: MNHEY, SVGAGI. The ends lost 6 bases at V and 1 base at J; junction bases unmatched: 3. CDR3 sequence (DNA): TGTGCCAGCAGATTACAGGGGGCCCAAGAGACCCAGTACTTC. Its translation is CASRLQGAQETQYF.

The chain recombines TRBV28 with TRBJ1-2, with D possibly being TRBD1 (6 bases). This CDR3 is 15 amino acids long. The V and J ends lost 7 bases and 0 bases respectively, with 15 bases between them. Germline CDR1 and CDR2: MDHEN and SYDVKM. CDR3 in DNA: TGTGCCAGCACTCCTTCTTCAGGGGCTAACTATGGCTACACCTTC. This gives the protein CASTPSSGANYGYTF.

The chain uses TRBV6-4 and TRBJ2-3; 7 nucleotides agree with TRBD1. CDR3 length equals 14 residues. CDR1 MRHNA and CDR2 SNTAGT come from the germline V gene. With V trimmed by 6 bases and J by 0 bases, 3 bases remained unmatched. The CDR3 DNA is TGTGCCAGCAGACAGGGGCCTAGCACAGATACGCAGTATTTT. This translates into CASRQGPSTDTQYF.

The chain recombines TRBV9 with TRBJ2-2; TRBD2 matches at 8 bases. Germline loops: CDR1 SGDLS, CDR2 YYNGEE. J lost 3 bases, V lost 0 bases, and 4 bases had no gene match. The CDR3 loop spans 16 amino acids. CDR3 amino acids: CASSVAGGRDTGELFF. Here the CDR3 DNA reads TGTGCCAGCAGCGTAGCGGGAGGGCGGGACACCGGGGAGCTGTTTTTT.

Only one count was recorded for this clone. V is TRBV6-6 and J is TRBJ1-1; D ambiguous. The V and J ends lost 4 bases and 0 bases respectively, with 6 bases between them. The germline V gene has CDR1 MNHNY and CDR2 SVGAGI (reference sequence). The length of the CDR3 is 13 residues. CDR3 region: CASSLYLNTEAFF. Written as DNA, the CDR3 is TGTGCCAGCAGTTTATATTTGAACACTGAAGCTTTCTTT.

This clone was detected once. The chain links TRBV6-6 to TRBJ2-5; 8 bases are a match to TRBD2. With 6 bases clipped from V and 5 bases from J, the junction kept 5 bases outside the gene matches. This CDR3 contains 13 residues. Germline assignment: CDR1 MNHNY and CDR2 SVGAGI (reference sequence). The CDR3 here is CASSQPGGETQYF. For the CDR3, the DNA is TGTGCCAGCAGCCAACCGGGGGGGGAGACCCAGTACTTC.